This TCR beta chain was sequenced for a study of T cells in Graves' hyperthyroidism and ophthalmopathy. Germline trimming cut 5 bases from V and 0 bases from J; bases unmatched to any gene: 17. From germline, CDR1 is SGHAT and CDR2 FQNNGV. The CDR3 loop spans 20 amino acids. PBMCs were sourced from approximately 10 ml fresh peripheral blood. From RNA transcripts, TCR beta CDR3 regions were amplified. The HTBI primer set was used in a first-round RT-PCR of the TCR CDR3. TCRdb called the multiplex PCR reads again in MiXCR, with one record for every CDR3 protein. The table records more than 650,000 distinct CDR3 sequences, 13% to 15% of them present only once.

Specimen: blood. The V and J genes are TRBV11-2 and TRBJ2-3; TRBD2 matches at 10 bases. The receptor comes from a woman under 30 with Graves' hyperthyroidism. The CDR3 is CASSQTRVGLADVSTDTQYF. In DNA form, the CDR3 reads TGTGCCAGCAGCCAGACTCGGGTCGGACTAGCGGACGTTAGCACAGATACGCAGTATTTT.